The following is a TCR beta chain sequence with its context. Its matching antigen is unknown. This entry comes from a study of human T cells and chemical hapten exposure. Findings and caveats of the study: No alteration of TCRs above 1 in 1000 frequency was seen with DPC sensitization. Expanded TCRs showed more large CDR3 clusters than pre-sensitization or healthy control sets.

The sample's time point: patch test 2, 6 weeks after DPC sensitization. Treatment noted: therapeutic diphenylcyclopropenone sensitization with weekly scalp DPC. TCRdb reprocessed the RACE reads via MiXCR and lists one record per CDR3 protein. The sample consists of approximately 87,000 distinct CDR3 sequences, 10% to 12% of them appearing once. Between the trimmed V and J ends, which lost 5 bases and 0 bases, there was a span of 11 bases. Germline loops: CDR1 SGHAT, CDR2 FQNNGV. The CDR3 is made up of 15 amino acids. This TCR derives from a woman in her 40s with alopecia areata. Some clones in this sample may be carry-over from other donors' samples. The sequenced sample was whole blood, obtained in connection with sensitization to the hapten diphenylcyclopropenone (DPC). The V gene is TRBV11-2, the J gene TRBJ1-5, with TRBD1 as a possible D gene (5 bases). This CDR3 is CASSPGLNSNQPQHF. The CDR3 region has the DNA TGTGCCAGCAGCCCAGGGTTGAATAGCAATCAGCCCCAGCATTTT.